One and the same sample provided the 32 T cell receptor beta chains below, sequenced in a study of blood T cell repertoires in COVID-19. Assay: immunoSEQ multiplex PCR; the TCRdb copy retains only in-frame clones and omits some. The data hold 200,000 to 250,000 clones, with just under 90% observed a single time. Sequenced: peripheral blood. The receptor set was obtained from a man aged 25-40 years with COVID-19, enrolled during active disease.

The genes are TRBV5-1 and TRBJ1-5, with 9 positions matching TRBD1. The CDR3 has 15 amino acids. The germline V gene encodes CDR1 SGHRS and CDR2 YFSETQ. The trim removed 4 bases at V and 3 bases at J, leaving 5 bases unmatched. The CDR3 sequence: CASSPGTGYNQPQHF. Here the CDR3 DNA reads TGCGCCAGCAGCCCAGGGACAGGGTACAATCAGCCCCAGCATTTT.

This chain connects TRBV18 to TRBJ2-7; 9 nucleotides agree with TRBD1. After removal of 6 bases from V and 7 bases from J, the junction contained 4 bases not matched to a gene. The CDR3 totals 12 residues. Germline-derived CDR1 and CDR2 are KGHSH and LQKENI. CDR3 sequence: CASSDRGGEQYF. CDR3 in DNA: TGTGCCAGCTCGGACAGGGGAGGAGAGCAGTACTTC.

The V and J genes are TRBV6-2 or TRBV6-3 and TRBJ2-7; TRBD1 agrees at 7 bases. The CDR3 contains 19 residues. Germline V lookup: CDR1 MNHEY, CDR2 SVGEGT. Trimming at V came to 6 bases and at J to 1 base, leaving 21 bases not matched to a gene. The CDR3 region has the DNA TGTGCCAGCAGCACCTTACTGGGACAGAAGGGAGAGTGGTCCTACGAGCAGTACTTC. It encodes CASSTLLGQKGEWSYEQYF.

The chain employs TRBV9 and TRBJ2-2; no reliable D call. This CDR3 spans 13 amino acids. CDR1 and CDR2 from the germline V gene are SGDLS and YYNGEE. The germline V and J ends were trimmed by 1 base and 4 bases, with 5 bases remaining between them. The CDR3 DNA reads TGTGCCAGCAGCGTATCTGTCACCGGGGAGCTGTTTTTT. Its translation: CASSVSVTGELFF.

The chain carries TRBV28 and TRBJ1-1; the match to TRBD1 covers 11 bases. In germline, CDR1 is MDHEN, CDR2 SYDVKM. Trimming took 5 bases from V and 11 from J; bases not matched to a gene: 7. The CDR3 length is 13 residues. In DNA, the CDR3 is TGTGCCAGCAGTACTGGGACAGGGGGACGGGCTTTCTTT. This translates into CASSTGTGGRAFF.

This rearrangement joins TRBV24-1 to TRBJ2-1, with 12 bases fitting TRBD2. The CDR3 spans 14 residues. Trimming removed 9 bases from V and 5 bases from J; junction bases left unmatched: 4. Germline V gene sequence: CDR1 KGHDR, CDR2 SFDVKD. The CDR3 DNA follows: TGTGCCACCGGAACTAGCGGGGGGAACAATGAGCAGTTCTTC. Its translation: CATGTSGGNNEQFF.

The chain uses TRBV6-5 and TRBJ2-7; TRBD1 is a possible D gene (6 bases). Per germline, CDR1 MNHEY and CDR2 SVGAGI. This CDR3 has 15 residues. V gave up 0 bases and J gave up 1 base, with 10 bases separating them. Here the CDR3 reads CASSYSRQGSYEQYF. The CDR3 DNA reads as TGTGCCAGCAGTTACTCGAGGCAGGGGTCCTACGAGCAGTACTTC.

The chain is built from TRBV3-1 (or the pseudogene TRBV3-2) and TRBJ1-2; 7 nucleotides line up with TRBD1. Per the germline V gene, CDR1 is LGHDT and CDR2 is YNNKEL (reference sequence). V lost 4 bases and J lost 4; bases outside the gene matches: 6. This CDR3 has 14 residues. This CDR3 is CASSPQEGAYGYTF. The CDR3 DNA reads as TGTGCCAGCAGCCCTCAGGAGGGGGCCTATGGCTACACCTTC.

This clone has just one count. The V and J genes are TRBV2 and TRBJ2-2; no definite D call. The CDR3 is 11 amino acids. Germline CDR1 is SNHLY and CDR2 is FYNNEI. V shed 10 bases and J shed 6 bases, with 9 bases lying between them. Written as DNA, the CDR3 is TGTGCCACCGCGGTAGCCGGGGAGCTGTTTTTT. As protein: CATAVAGELFF.

This chain joins TRBV4-1 and TRBJ2-3; TRBD2 agrees at 8 bases. The CDR3 is made up of 14 amino acids. The J segment lost 5 bases and the V segment lost 10 bases, leaving 11 bases of the junction unmatched. CDR1 is MGHRA and CDR2 is YSYEKL in the germline V gene. DNA of the CDR3: TGCGCCACCGGCCGGGCGGGGGGTAAAGATACGCAGTATTTT. Its protein product is CATGRAGGKDTQYF.

Only a few counts were recorded for this clone. V gene TRBV7-3 combines with J gene TRBJ2-7; possibly TRBD1 for D (5 bases). CDR3 size: 14 residues. Germline CDR1 SGHTA, CDR2 FQGTGA. Trimming took 6 bases from V and 3 from J, leaving 15 bases between them. Here the CDR3 DNA reads TGTGCCAGCAGTCCCTCGCAGGGTTTCTACGAGCAGTACTTC. Translation gives CASSPSQGFYEQYF.

The rearrangement joins TRBV3-1 (or the pseudogene TRBV3-2) to TRBJ2-1, with a weak D call TRBD1 (6 bases). The CDR3 has 17 residues. Trimming took off 2 bases at V and 0 bases at J, with 14 bases between the two ends. Germline V gene sequence: CDR1 LGHDT, CDR2 YNNKEL (reference sequence). CDR3 nucleotides: TGTGCCAGCAGCCAACCGACAGGCCAGAGCTCCTACAATGAGCAGTTCTTC. Its protein product is CASSQPTGQSSYNEQFF.

The chain recombines TRBV2 with TRBJ1-5, with 10 bases aligning to TRBD1. Germline V CDR1 and CDR2: SNHLY, FYNNEI. The CDR3 consists of 15 residues. Trimming at V came to 5 bases and at J to 7 bases, leaving 8 bases not matched to a gene. The DNA for the CDR3 is TGTGCCAGCAGTCGACAGGGGGCGGATAAACAGCCCCAGCATTTT. This encodes CASSRQGADKQPQHF.

V gene TRBV5-1 combines with J gene TRBJ1-1; possibly TRBD1 for D (6 bases). Germline V gives CDR1 SGHRS, CDR2 YFSETQ. V was pared by 2 bases and J by 8 bases, with 13 bases between. The CDR3 runs 13 residues. The CDR3 nucleotides are TGCGCCAGCAGCTTACAGGGCCCCATGGAAGCTTTCTTT. Its protein product is CASSLQGPMEAFF.

The V gene is TRBV20-1, the J gene TRBJ2-7; tentatively, D is TRBD1 (5 bases). There are 11 residues in the CDR3. Germline CDR1 DFQATT, CDR2 SNEGSKA (reference sequence). Trimming took off 7 bases at V and 4 bases at J, with 11 bases between the two ends. The CDR3 is CSVPDTYEQYF. The CDR3 DNA reads TGCAGTGTCCCGGACACGTACGAGCAGTACTTC.

The chain links TRBV6-5 to TRBJ2-7, with D perhaps matching TRBD1 (6 bases). Trimming pared 0 bases from V and 2 bases from J, leaving 14 bases between. In germline, CDR1 is MNHEY, CDR2 SVGAGI. CDR3 length equals 16 residues. The CDR3: CASSYSTGQKAYEQYF. The CDR3 coding sequence is TGTGCCAGCAGTTACTCGACCGGACAGAAGGCCTACGAGCAGTACTTC.

The V gene is TRBV28, the J gene TRBJ1-1; 7 positions agree with TRBD1. The V gene's germline CDR1 is MDHEN and CDR2 SYDVKM. This CDR3 is 12 amino acids long. The V gene end was trimmed by 6 bases and the J gene end by 11 bases; junction bases not matched to a gene: 9. The CDR3 DNA sequence: TGTGCCAGCAGCCGCCGCGGAGGGGGCGCTTTCTTT. Translated, it gives CASSRRGGGAFF.

This clone has only a few counts. The chain employs TRBV7-9 and TRBJ1-1; the match to TRBD1 covers 10 bases. Germline trimming cut 5 bases from V and 4 bases from J; bases unmatched to any gene: 16. Germline CDR1 is SEHNR and CDR2 is FQNEAQ (reference sequence). The CDR3 sequence is 18 residues long. DNA of the CDR3: TGTGCCAGCAGCACCCTACTGGGAAATGACAGGGGGCGCACTGAAGCTTTCTTT. This codes for CASSTLLGNDRGRTEAFF. Based on the CDR3 plus reference TRBV7-9 and TRBJ1-1, the full variable domain is DTGVSQNPRHKITKRGQNVTFRCDPISEHNRLYWYRQTLGQGPEFLTYFQNEAQLEKSRLLSDRFSAERPKGSFSTLEIQRTEQGDSAMYLCASSTLLGNDRGRTEAFFGQGTRLTVV.

The chain combines TRBV28 with TRBJ1-5; 9 positions match TRBD1. In germline, CDR1 is MDHEN, CDR2 SYDVKM. The CDR3 contains 17 residues. J gave up 0 bases and V 2 bases, and 5 bases lay outside the gene matches. The CDR3 DNA is TGTGCCAGCAGTTTAAGGACAGGGGCGGATAGCAATCAGCCCCAGCATTTT. It translates to CASSLRTGADSNQPQHF.

The chain uses TRBV19 and TRBJ1-2; no reliable D call. The CDR3 extends over 13 amino acids. Germline loops: CDR1 LNHDA, CDR2 SQIVND (reference sequence). V lost 5 bases to trimming and J lost 5 bases, with 12 bases between them. The CDR3 loop is CASSPGGSYGYTF. The CDR3 region has the DNA TGTGCCAGTAGTCCGGGAGGTTCGTATGGCTACACCTTC. The full variable domain, with the rest looked up from reference TRBV19 and TRBJ1-2, is DGGITQSPKYLFRKEGQNVTLSCEQNLNHDAMYWYRQDPGQGLRLIYYSQIVNDFQKGDIAEGYSVSREKKESFPLTVTSAQKNPTAFYLCASSPGGSYGYTFGSGTRLTVV.

The J gene is TRBJ2-1, the V gene TRBV6-1; 10 positions match TRBD2. Germline CDR1 MNHNS, CDR2 SASEGT. With V trimmed by 3 bases and J by 8 bases, 19 bases remained unmatched. This CDR3 region has 19 residues. Written as DNA, the CDR3 is TGTGCCAGCAGTGATAGAGGGGGCAGAGCTAGCGGGAGTCTCCATGAGCAGTTCTTC. Its protein product is CASSDRGGRASGSLHEQFF.

Details on this clone: An end of the junction does not agree with germline; a read error may underlie this. The rearrangement uses TRBV27 and TRBJ2-7, with 8 bases fitting TRBD1. This CDR3 contains 16 residues. From germline, CDR1 is MNHEY and CDR2 SMNVEV (reference sequence). The CDR3 loop is CASSPGTGRLSYEQYF. CDR3 DNA sequence: TGTGCCAGCAGTCCGGGGACAGGTCGTTTGTCCTATGAGCAGTACTTC.

The chain joins TRBV5-4 to TRBJ1-2; D unresolved. CDR1 and CDR2 from the germline V gene are SGHNT and YYREEE (reference sequence). The V gene lost 0 bases and the J gene lost 6 bases, with 12 bases spanning the gap. This CDR3 region has 14 residues. CDR3 protein: CASSLGGSGNGYTF. In DNA form, the CDR3 reads TGTGCCAGCAGCTTGGGAGGGTCGGGGAATGGCTACACCTTC.

V gene TRBV10-3 combines with J gene TRBJ2-7, with D possibly being TRBD2 (5 bases). CDR1 and CDR2 (germline): ENHRY, SYGVKD. The CDR3 covers 14 residues. The V end was cut by 0 bases, the J end by 3 bases, with 9 bases between. In DNA form, the CDR3 reads TGTGCCATCAGTGAGTCTGAAGACTACTACGAGCAGTACTTC. Protein: CAISESEDYYEQYF.

The sample holds a few counts of this clone. The V gene is TRBV27, the J gene TRBJ1-2; a possible D gene is TRBD1 (6 bases). CDR3 length equals 15 residues. V lost 10 bases to trimming and J lost 3 bases, with 21 bases between them. Per germline, CDR1 MNHEY and CDR2 SMNVEV (reference sequence). CDR3 sequence: CATRVGGAVDYGYTF. The CDR3 DNA reads as TGTGCCACCAGAGTCGGGGGGGCTGTCGACTATGGCTACACCTTC.

The chain couples TRBV12-3 or TRBV12-4 to TRBJ1-2; D gene ambiguous. CDR3 length: 12 residues. V dropped 3 bases and J dropped 7 bases, with 9 bases sitting between them. CDR3 sequence: CASSFTKLGYTF. The CDR3 DNA sequence: TGTGCCAGCAGTTTCACGAAGCTTGGCTACACCTTC.

The chain carries TRBV6-5 and TRBJ1-1, with 9 bases lining up with TRBD1. The ends lost 6 bases at V and 4 bases at J; junction bases unmatched: 3. This CDR3 has 13 residues. CDR1 is MNHEY and CDR2 is SVGAGI in the germline V gene. CDR3 region: CASRLDRGTEAFF. CDR3 in DNA: TGTGCCAGCAGATTGGACAGGGGCACTGAAGCTTTCTTT.

V and J are TRBV9 and TRBJ1-2; 9 bases match TRBD1. The CDR3 covers 15 residues. Germline loops: CDR1 SGDLS, CDR2 YYNGEE. The V segment lost 6 bases and the J segment 6 bases; nucleotides outside the gene matches: 12. This CDR3 reads CASTIQGASRDGYTF. The CDR3 nucleotides read TGTGCCAGCACTATACAGGGGGCTAGTCGGGATGGCTACACCTTC.

The CDR3 sequence: CSVEDLYPERGQLDEQFF. The CDR3 bases are TGCAGCGTTGAAGATCTTTACCCCGAGCGGGGGCAATTAGATGAGCAGTTCTTC. V gene TRBV29-1 combines with J gene TRBJ2-1, with 8 bases that match TRBD2. Germline CDR1 and CDR2: SQVTM and ANQGSEA. The V segment lost 0 bases and the J segment 8 bases; nucleotides outside the gene matches: 18. The length of the CDR3 is 18 residues.

The CDR3 is CASSLRQGADTQYF. The CDR3 coding sequence is TGTGCCAGCAGCTTAAGACAGGGTGCGGATACGCAGTATTTT. The rearrangement joins TRBV11-3 to TRBJ2-3; 7 nucleotides align to TRBD1. The CDR3 contains 14 residues. Germline V lookup: CDR1 SGHNT, CDR2 YENEEA. With 2 bases clipped from V and 6 bases from J, the junction kept 5 bases outside the gene matches.

This clone was seen only once. The chain carries TRBV29-1 and TRBJ1-1; no firm D call. Trimming removed 3 bases from V and 6 bases from J, with 20 bases in between. The germline V gene encodes CDR1 SQVTM and CDR2 ANQGSEA. The CDR3 consists of 15 residues. CDR3 DNA: TGCAGCGTTGATTCCCGGGAGGTTGGGTCTGCTGAAGCTTTCTTT. Residues: CSVDSREVGSAEAFF.

This clone has only a few counts. The V call is TRBV5-1, the J call TRBJ2-1; D may be TRBD2 (6 bases). V lost 3 bases and J lost 6, with 19 bases in between. This CDR3 is built from 16 residues. The V gene's germline CDR1 is SGHRS and CDR2 YFSETQ. The CDR3 bases are TGCGCCAGCAGCTCCGCACCACTAGCAGGGATCAATGAGCAGTTCTTC. Its protein product is CASSSAPLAGINEQFF.